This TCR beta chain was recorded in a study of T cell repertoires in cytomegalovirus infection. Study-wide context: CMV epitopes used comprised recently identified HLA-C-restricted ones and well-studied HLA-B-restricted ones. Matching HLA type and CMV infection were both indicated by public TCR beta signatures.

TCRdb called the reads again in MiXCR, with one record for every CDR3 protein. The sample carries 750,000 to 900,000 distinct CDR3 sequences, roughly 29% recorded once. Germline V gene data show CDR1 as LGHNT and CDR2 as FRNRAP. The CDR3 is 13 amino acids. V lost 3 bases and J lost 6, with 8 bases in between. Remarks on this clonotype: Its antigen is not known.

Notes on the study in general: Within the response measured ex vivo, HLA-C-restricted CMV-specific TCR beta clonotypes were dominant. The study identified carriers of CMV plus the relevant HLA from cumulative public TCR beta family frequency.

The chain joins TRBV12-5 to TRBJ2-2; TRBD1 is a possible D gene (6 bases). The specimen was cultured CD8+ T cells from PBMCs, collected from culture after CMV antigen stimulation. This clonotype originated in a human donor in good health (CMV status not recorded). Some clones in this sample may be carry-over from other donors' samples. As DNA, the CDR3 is TGTGCTAGTGGTTTTGGGGGCCCCGGGGAGCTGTTTTTT. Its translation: CASGFGGPGELFF.